Following are 13 T cell receptor beta chains from one sample sequenced in a study of T cell changes during pregnancy in multiple sclerosis. Sequencing was performed with immunoSEQ multiplex PCR; in TCRdb, only in-frame clones are kept and a portion is missing. The table lists some 70,000 clones, just over 90% of them singletons. The sample in question was peripheral blood, obtained in the third trimester of pregnancy. Every receptor here comes from a female donor with multiple sclerosis, enrolled in a pregnancy study.

The genes are TRBV6-5 and TRBJ2-7; TRBD2 matches at 8 bases. This CDR3 comprises 15 residues. V was pared by 0 bases and J by 2 bases, with 3 bases of the junction left unmatched. In germline, CDR1 is MNHEY, CDR2 SVGAGI. CDR3 residues: CASSYSSAGAYEQYF. The CDR3 DNA follows: TGTGCCAGCAGTTACTCATCAGCGGGGGCCTACGAGCAGTACTTC.

The chain joins TRBV2 to TRBJ1-4; weak D call: TRBD1 (5 bases). CDR1 and CDR2 from the germline V gene are SNHLY and FYNNEI. The CDR3 is 15 amino acids. The V end was cut by 5 bases, the J end by 8 bases, with 18 bases between. The CDR3 sequence: CASSIPQGIDEKLFF. The CDR3 nucleotides are TGTGCCAGCAGTATCCCCCAGGGAATCGACGAAAAACTGTTTTTT.

The genes are TRBV29-1 and TRBJ1-2; D is unclear. The CDR3 sequence is 12 residues long. CDR1 and CDR2 (germline): SQVTM, ANQGSEA. V was pared by 3 bases and J by 3 bases, with 8 bases between. CDR3 amino acids: CSVDVADYGYTF. The CDR3 DNA reads TGCAGCGTTGATGTGGCAGACTATGGCTACACCTTC.

J is TRBJ1-3 and V is TRBV5-1; 7 bases are shared with TRBD1. Germline CDR1 is SGHRS and CDR2 is YFSETQ. This CDR3 is 15 amino acids long. The V gene end was trimmed by 4 bases and the J gene end by 0 bases; junction bases not matched to a gene: 4. CDR3 sequence reads: CASSETGFSGNTIYF. As DNA, the CDR3 is TGCGCCAGCAGCGAGACAGGGTTCTCTGGAAACACCATATATTTT.

The V gene is TRBV7-9, the J gene TRBJ1-1; D may be TRBD1 (6 bases). This CDR3 contains 13 residues. With 5 bases removed from V and 11 bases from J, the gap between germline ends came to 18 bases. CDR1 is SEHNR and CDR2 is FQNEAQ in the germline V gene (reference sequence). The CDR3 DNA is TGTGCCAGCAGCCAAGGACAGCCCAGCGTGGCTTTCTTT. Amino acids: CASSQGQPSVAFF.

The gene calls are TRBV7-8 and TRBJ2-1; the D gene is possibly TRBD2 (6 bases). The germline CDR1 and CDR2 sequences are SGHVS and FQNEAQ. Trimming took 2 bases from V and 6 from J, leaving 11 bases between them. The CDR3 is 14 residues long. Written as DNA, the CDR3 is TGTGCCAGCAGCTTAAGGACGGGAGCCAATGAGCAGTTCTTC. The encoded protein is CASSLRTGANEQFF.

This chain uses TRBV7-2 with TRBJ1-1; 7 nucleotides agree with TRBD1. The V gene end was trimmed by 2 bases and the J gene end by 1 base; junction bases not matched to a gene: 7. Germline assignment: CDR1 SGHTA and CDR2 FQGNSA. The CDR3 is 16 amino acids. The DNA for the CDR3 is TGTGCCAGCAGCTTAAGACAGGGAGGCGGGAACACTGAAGCTTTCTTT. Protein product: CASSLRQGGGNTEAFF.

The chain has TRBV19 and TRBJ2-7; tentatively, D is TRBD1 (5 bases). V lost 5 bases, J lost 1 base, and 9 bases lay in between. The germline gives CDR1 LNHDA, CDR2 SQIVND (reference sequence). The CDR3 contains 13 residues. CDR3 protein: CASSYRGSYEQYF. CDR3 coding DNA: TGTGCCAGTAGTTATAGGGGTTCCTACGAGCAGTACTTC.

The chain carries TRBV14 and TRBJ2-1; TRBD2 matches at 11 bases. CDR1 and CDR2 from the germline V gene are SGHDN and FVKESK. With 4 bases clipped from V and 4 bases from J, the junction kept 6 bases outside the gene matches. The CDR3 spans 16 residues. CDR3 nucleotide sequence: TGTGCCAGCAGCCTGAGGGGACTAGCGGATTACAATGAGCAGTTCTTC. The encoded protein is CASSLRGLADYNEQFF.

For the CDR3, the DNA is TGCGCCAGCAGCTCAGAAGCGGGAGGTGAGCAGTTCTTC. This encodes CASSSEAGGEQFF. The chain recombines TRBV5-1 with TRBJ2-1, with 9 bases matching TRBD2. The germline CDR1 and CDR2 sequences are SGHRS and YFSETQ. The length of the CDR3 is 13 residues. V was pared by 3 bases and J by 9 bases, with 4 bases of the junction left unmatched.

This clone was recorded only once. V usage is TRBV19 and J usage is TRBJ2-5; D unclear. Germline CDR1 and CDR2: LNHDA and SQIVND (reference sequence). V dropped 5 bases and J dropped 2 bases, with 9 bases sitting between them. The length of the CDR3 is 13 residues. CDR3 loop: CASSSTRQETQYF. CDR3 DNA sequence: TGTGCCAGTAGTTCGACGCGGCAAGAGACCCAGTACTTC.

The chain recombines TRBV14 with TRBJ2-1, with 9 bases matching TRBD2. The CDR3 covers 17 residues. Trimming cost V 4 bases and J 3 bases; bases outside gene matches: 10. Germline V gene lookup returns CDR1 SGHDN and CDR2 FVKESK. This chain's CDR3 is CASSPLDSAGGYNEQFF. CDR3 DNA: TGTGCCAGCAGCCCTTTGGATTCAGCGGGAGGCTACAATGAGCAGTTCTTC.

The chain recombines TRBV5-4 with TRBJ1-1; 10 nucleotides match TRBD1. The CDR3 is made up of 17 amino acids. Per germline, CDR1 SGHNT and CDR2 YYREEE (reference sequence). The trim removed 7 bases at V and 1 base at J, leaving 13 bases unmatched. In DNA, the CDR3 is TGTGCCAGCCTTCCACCCGGGACAGGGGACGCGAACACTGAAGCTTTCTTT. Its protein product is CASLPPGTGDANTEAFF.